Presented here are 28 T cell receptor beta chains from one specimen sequenced in a study of T cell responses to AZD1222 COVID-19 vaccine. The assay was immunoSEQ multiplex PCR, and TCRdb's table has in-frame clones only and misses some. The table includes roughly 70,000 clones, roughly 80% detected once. Material: peripheral blood, obtained on day 0 of AZD1222 vaccination. All receptors come from an adult in good health.

This clone was counted only a few times. The rearrangement uses TRBV27 and TRBJ1-5; D not resolved. The V gene's germline CDR1 is MNHEY and CDR2 SMNVEV (reference sequence). Between the trimmed V and J ends, which lost 5 bases and 5 bases, there was a span of 13 bases. CDR3 length: 14 amino acids. In nucleotides, the CDR3 is TGTGCCAGCAGTCCCGGGATCACCCATCAGCCCCAGCATTTT. It yields the protein CASSPGITHQPQHF.

The rearrangement links TRBV9 to TRBJ1-4; TRBD1 agrees at 8 bases. Germline V lookup: CDR1 SGDLS, CDR2 YYNGEE. CDR3 length: 15 residues. Germline trimming cut 3 bases from V and 2 bases from J; bases unmatched to any gene: 3. CDR3 in amino acids: CASSEGQATNEKLFF. The CDR3 bases are TGTGCCAGCAGCGAGGGACAGGCTACTAATGAAAAACTGTTTTTT.

The rearrangement uses TRBV6-5 and TRBJ2-7, with TRBD1 as a possible D gene (6 bases). This CDR3 comprises 15 residues. V gave up 0 bases and J gave up 3 bases, with 12 bases separating them. The germline CDR1 and CDR2 sequences are MNHEY and SVGAGI. This CDR3 is CASSYSSDRLYEQYF. In DNA form, the CDR3 reads TGTGCCAGCAGTTACTCATCGGACAGACTCTACGAGCAGTACTTC.

The rearrangement joins TRBV7-9 to TRBJ1-5; possibly TRBD1 for D (6 bases). This CDR3 has 16 amino acids. CDR1 and CDR2 (germline): SEHNR, FQNEAQ (reference sequence). The V gene lost 3 bases and the J gene lost 7 bases, with 19 bases spanning the gap. The CDR3 loop reads CASSFGGGREDQPQHF. In DNA form, the CDR3 reads TGTGCCAGCAGCTTTGGGGGGGGCAGGGAAGACCAGCCCCAGCATTTT.

V and J are TRBV5-4 and TRBJ2-1; the D is unclear. Deletions cut 2 bases from V and 10 bases from J, with 13 bases between. Germline V lookup: CDR1 SGHNT, CDR2 YYREEE (reference sequence). The length of the CDR3 is 13 residues. The CDR3 DNA follows: TGTGCCAGCAGCTTTGGCCGATCGGGCGAGCAGTTCTTC. As protein: CASSFGRSGEQFF.

The chain has TRBV7-2 and TRBJ2-2; maybe TRBD1 (6 bases). The CDR3 loop spans 15 amino acids. The germline V and J ends were trimmed by 6 bases and 0 bases, with 11 bases remaining between them. The germline gives CDR1 SGHTA, CDR2 FQGNSA. The CDR3 region has the DNA TGTGCCAGCAGTCCCGACAGGCCGAACACCGGGGAGCTGTTTTTT. Translation gives CASSPDRPNTGELFF.

J is TRBJ1-5 and V is TRBV9; D not certain. V was trimmed by 2 bases and J by 8 bases, leaving 17 bases between them. The CDR3 is 15 amino acids. From germline, CDR1 is SGDLS and CDR2 YYNGEE. The CDR3 loop is CASSVGPTGREPQHF. DNA for the CDR3: TGTGCCAGCAGCGTGGGTCCGACCGGTCGTGAGCCCCAGCATTTT.

The rearrangement uses TRBV7-8 and TRBJ1-3; D remains unclear. This CDR3 spans 16 amino acids. The V end lost 1 base, the J end lost 4 bases, and 14 bases lay between the germline ends. CDR1 is SGHVS, CDR2 FQNEAQ, per germline. The CDR3 nucleotides are TGTGCCAGCAGCTTAGTTAGATTTCTTGGAGGAAACACCATATATTTT. Translation gives CASSLVRFLGGNTIYF.

The chain has TRBV27 and TRBJ2-1; unclear D gene. This CDR3 has 13 amino acids. CDR1 is MNHEY, CDR2 SMNVEV, per germline (reference sequence). Trimming took off 4 bases at V and 0 bases at J, with 4 bases between the two ends. CDR3 sequence (DNA): TGTGCCAGCAGTTCAGGCTCCTACAATGAGCAGTTCTTC. As protein: CASSSGSYNEQFF.

V gene TRBV19 combines with J gene TRBJ1-1, with D possibly being TRBD1 (5 bases). CDR1 and CDR2 from the germline V gene are LNHDA and SQIVND (reference sequence). The CDR3 extends over 13 amino acids. V was pared by 6 bases and J by 3 bases, with 11 bases between. The CDR3 DNA follows: TGTGCCAGTAGCCTCAGGGAGTACACTGAAGCTTTCTTT. It yields the protein CASSLREYTEAFF. The variable domain in full, with the rest retrieved from reference TRBV19 and TRBJ1-1, is DGGITQSPKYLFRKEGQNVTLSCEQNLNHDAMYWYRQDPGQGLRLIYYSQIVNDFQKGDIAEGYSVSREKKESFPLTVTSAQKNPTAFYLCASSLREYTEAFFGQGTRLTVV.

The CDR3 region is CASSLESGFNNSPLHF. The CDR3 DNA follows: TGTGCCAGCAGCTTAGAGTCAGGGTTTAATAATTCACCCCTCCACTTT. The gene calls are TRBV7-8 and TRBJ1-6; perhaps TRBD1 as D (5 bases). The CDR3 is made up of 16 amino acids. Germline CDR1 SGHVS, CDR2 FQNEAQ. V gave up 1 base and J gave up 5 bases, with 12 bases separating them.

This rearrangement joins TRBV27 to TRBJ1-1; D unclear. From germline, CDR1 is MNHEY and CDR2 SMNVEV (reference sequence). Trimming removed 3 bases at V and 2 bases at J, with 13 bases between. CDR3 size: 15 residues. CDR3 in amino acids: CASSFSRTHNTEAFF. The CDR3 DNA reads TGTGCCAGCAGTTTCTCCAGAACACATAACACTGAAGCTTTCTTT.

The rearrangement joins TRBV12-3 or TRBV12-4 to TRBJ1-2, with 7 bases aligning to TRBD1. The CDR3 runs to 12 residues. V gave up 5 bases and J gave up 6 bases; unmatched junction bases: 3. The DNA of the CDR3 is TGTGCCAGCAGTCCCGGGACAGATGGCTACACCTTC. Amino acid sequence: CASSPGTDGYTF.

The J gene is TRBJ1-3, the V gene TRBV5-5, with D perhaps matching TRBD1 (5 bases). Looked up from germline, CDR1 is SGHKS and CDR2 is YYEKEE (reference sequence). The CDR3 is 16 residues long. Trimming stripped 0 bases from V and 4 bases from J, with 14 bases between. The CDR3 sequence is CASSLGTLRGGNTIYF. DNA of the CDR3: TGTGCCAGCAGCTTGGGGACTCTTAGGGGAGGAAACACCATATATTTT.

CDR3 nucleotide sequence: TGCAGCGTTGACGCAGGGGGAAACTACGAGCAGTACTTC. The encoded protein is CSVDAGGNYEQYF. The chain joins TRBV29-1 to TRBJ2-7, with 7 bases that match TRBD1. With 3 bases clipped from V and 3 bases from J, the junction kept 5 bases outside the gene matches. Germline CDR1 and CDR2: SQVTM and ANQGSEA. CDR3 length: 13 residues.

This clone was seen only a few times. This rearrangement joins TRBV12-5 to TRBJ2-5; D not certain. Trimming left V 4 bases short and J 0 bases short, with 12 bases between. CDR1 is LGHNT, CDR2 FRNRAP, per germline. The CDR3 is 15 amino acids. CDR3 loop: CASGSGRPYQETQYF. CDR3 coding DNA: TGTGCTAGTGGTTCTGGCAGACCGTACCAAGAGACCCAGTACTTC.

The J gene is TRBJ2-3, the V gene TRBV7-3; 11 bases are a match to TRBD2. The junction had 5 bases not matched to a gene; V was cut back by 2 bases and J by 4 bases. The CDR3 totals 16 residues. CDR1 is SGHTA and CDR2 is FQGTGA in the germline V gene. CDR3 nucleotides: TGTGCCAGCAGCTTAGTAGCGGGGGGGCCACCAGATACGCAGTATTTT. Translated, it gives CASSLVAGGPPDTQYF.

The chain has TRBV28 and TRBJ1-2, with TRBD1 matching 9 bases. The V segment lost 1 base and the J segment 7 bases; nucleotides outside the gene matches: 7. The CDR3 length is 15 residues. Germline V gene sequence: CDR1 MDHEN, CDR2 SYDVKM. CDR3 region: CASSLSGQGIGGYTF. The CDR3 nucleotides are TGTGCCAGCAGTTTATCCGGACAGGGGATAGGTGGCTACACCTTC.

In this sample, this clone turned up a few times. The chain combines TRBV28 with TRBJ1-5; possibly TRBD1 for D (6 bases). CDR1 and CDR2 (germline): MDHEN, SYDVKM. Trimming cost V 2 bases and J 7 bases, with 18 bases left between them. This CDR3 is built from 16 residues. CDR3 in DNA: TGTGCCAGCAGTTTAGGTGGGGGCAGGGACGACCAGCCCCAGCATTTT. Protein product: CASSLGGGRDDQPQHF.

This chain joins TRBV2 and TRBJ1-1; TRBD1 might be the D (5 bases). V lost 7 bases and J lost 8, with 14 bases in between. The CDR3 loop spans 12 amino acids. Germline loops: CDR1 SNHLY, CDR2 FYNNEI. CDR3 sequence: CASMGEGWEAFF. CDR3 DNA sequence: TGTGCCAGCATGGGGGAGGGATGGGAAGCTTTCTTT.

The V call is TRBV6-5, the J call TRBJ1-2; weak D call: TRBD1 (5 bases). The CDR3 runs 11 residues. Trimming stripped 6 bases from V and 6 bases from J, with 8 bases between. Germline values: CDR1 MNHEY, CDR2 SVGAGI. The CDR3 is CASRKGDGYTF. The CDR3 nucleotides read TGTGCCAGCAGGAAAGGGGATGGCTACACCTTC.

V is TRBV19 and J is TRBJ1-2, with D possibly TRBD1 on 6 matching bases. Trimming stripped 3 bases from V and 7 bases from J, with 18 bases between. The CDR3 has 15 residues. From germline, CDR1 is LNHDA and CDR2 SQIVND (reference sequence). CDR3 DNA: TGTGCCAGTAGTATTTTGGGTTTGGGGGCCATTGGCTACACCTTC. Encoded protein: CASSILGLGAIGYTF.

This chain links TRBV27 with TRBJ1-1; 9 bases fit TRBD1. The V segment lost 5 bases and the J segment 0 bases; nucleotides outside the gene matches: 7. The CDR3 extends over 16 amino acids. Germline V CDR1 and CDR2: MNHEY, SMNVEV (reference sequence). The CDR3 nucleotides read TGTGCCAGCAGTCCCGGGACAGGGATTTTGAACACTGAAGCTTTCTTT. Translation: CASSPGTGILNTEAFF.

The chain carries TRBV11-2 and TRBJ2-5, with TRBD1 as a possible D gene (5 bases). The CDR3 is made up of 14 amino acids. The germline gives CDR1 SGHAT, CDR2 FQNNGV. V shed 1 base and J shed 5 bases, with 11 bases lying between them. The CDR3 DNA reads TGTGCCAGCAGCTTAGGACAGTCTTTTGAGACCCAGTACTTC. This codes for CASSLGQSFETQYF.

This rearrangement joins TRBV27 to TRBJ1-2; no firm D call. This CDR3 has 16 residues. Trimming removed 3 bases from V and 0 bases from J, with 14 bases in between. Germline-derived CDR1 and CDR2 are MNHEY and SMNVEV (reference sequence). The chain's CDR3 is CASSLGLTGPNYGYTF. The CDR3 coding sequence is TGTGCCAGCAGTTTGGGTTTAACTGGGCCTAACTATGGCTACACCTTC.

This chain uses TRBV6-5 with TRBJ1-3; D is perhaps TRBD1 (6 bases). The CDR3 length is 16 residues. Germline V gives CDR1 MNHEY, CDR2 SVGAGI. Trimming removed 2 bases from V and 1 base from J, with 12 bases in between. The CDR3 reads CASSYPSTGSGNTIYF. Written as DNA, the CDR3 is TGTGCCAGCAGTTACCCCTCCACAGGGTCTGGAAACACCATATATTTT.

The chain combines TRBV13 with TRBJ1-1; D is uncertain. Per germline, CDR1 PRHDT and CDR2 FYEKMQ (reference sequence). Trimming removed 5 bases from V and 5 bases from J, with 12 bases in between. CDR3 length: 13 amino acids. The CDR3 reads CASSAGLDTEAFF. CDR3 coding DNA: TGTGCCAGCAGCGCCGGCCTGGATACTGAAGCTTTCTTT.

V and J are TRBV20-1 and TRBJ2-1, with D uncertain. The germline gives CDR1 DFQATT, CDR2 SNEGSKA (reference sequence). Trimming stripped 4 bases from V and 9 bases from J, with 10 bases between. CDR3 size: 11 residues. CDR3: CSAISRTEQFF. CDR3 sequence (DNA): TGCAGTGCTATCAGTAGGACTGAGCAGTTCTTC.